Below, 5 T cell receptor beta chains from the same sample are listed, as sequenced in a study of blood T cells in healthy people across ages. A second PCR of 7 to 11 cycles used a sample-barcoded 5' primer and a J-beta primer mix. MiXCR, run by TCRdb on the 5' RACE reads, gives a single entry per CDR3 protein. The profile shows about 1,500,000 distinct CDR3 sequences, roughly 40% of them singletons. Sample: blood. Receptors originate from a woman between 18 and 29 years old in good health.

The chain is built from TRBV5-6 and TRBJ2-1; D not resolved. The J call may be mistaken, given a closer DNA end match to TRBJ2-7. The CDR3 loop spans 15 amino acids. The germline gives CDR1 SGHDT, CDR2 YYEEEE. The CDR3 DNA is TGTGCCAGCAGCCAACGACCGAGCTCCTACAATGAGCAGTACTTC. Protein: CASSQRPSSYNEQYF.

This clonotype was observed a few times. The chain has TRBV29-1 and TRBJ2-4; D is ambiguous. The V end was cut by 4 bases, the J end by 10 bases, with 20 bases between. The CDR3 has 14 residues. Germline CDR1 reads SQVTM; CDR2 reads ANQGSEA. The CDR3 spells CSVGGRQSYEIQYF. The DNA for the CDR3 is TGCAGCGTTGGCGGTCGGCAGTCCTACGAGATTCAGTACTTC.

The rearrangement uses TRBV6-1 and TRBJ2-4, with D maybe TRBD2 (6 bases). CDR3 length: 19 residues. Trimming took 4 bases from V and 0 from J, leaving 22 bases between them. Germline V gives CDR1 MNHNS, CDR2 SASEGT. CDR3 DNA sequence: TGTGCCAGCAGTGGCCGACTAGGATCCAACGGTGCAGCCAAAAACATTCAGTACTTC. This gives the protein CASSGRLGSNGAAKNIQYF.

This clonotype was detected once. Given a much more abundant clone one base away, this may be a read error. The rearrangement uses TRBV2 and TRBJ1-2; 10 nucleotides match TRBD1. Germline loops: CDR1 SNHLY, CDR2 FYNNEI. The CDR3 covers 14 residues. V lost 7 bases and J lost 2; bases outside the gene matches: 4. CDR3 amino acids: CASIMGQGNYGYTF. DNA for the CDR3: TGTGCCAGCATTATGGGACAGGGGAACTATGGCTACACCTTC. The whole variable domain, remainder taken from reference TRBV2 and TRBJ1-2, is EPEVTQTPSHQVTQMGQEVILRCVPISNHLYFYWYRQILGQKVEFLVSFYNNEISEKSEIFDDQFSVERPDGSNFTLKIRSTKLEDSAMYFCASIMGQGNYGYTFGSGTRLTVV.

This clonotype was seen a few times. This rearrangement joins TRBV5-1 to TRBJ2-4; 7 bases fit TRBD1. The J segment lost 7 bases and the V segment lost 5 bases, leaving 9 bases of the junction unmatched. CDR3 length equals 14 residues. CDR1 is SGHRS, CDR2 YFSETQ, per germline. CDR3 loop: CASSFEGAVNIQYF. The CDR3 bases are TGCGCCAGCAGTTTTGAGGGGGCTGTGAACATTCAGTACTTC.